Listed below are T cell receptor beta chains from one sample, sequenced in a study of shared clonotypes between healthy human individuals. The protocol was immunoSEQ multiplex PCR, while the TCRdb copy is restricted to in-frame clones and leaves out a portion. The table records more than 2 million clones, just under 95% of them present only once. The material sequenced was naive CD8+ T cells from PBMCs. The receptors derive from a man between 18 and 29 years old in good health. Some clones in this sample may be carry-over from other donors' samples. Each CDR3 is given with its conserved first and last residue. D genes are given only for firm matches. A clone size is listed for some rows: how often the clone was seen (once, few, many), or a class if it is expanded.

clone size,D gene,V gene,J gene,CDR3 protein,CDR3 DNA
.,.,TRBV6-5,TRBJ2-1,CASSLARNSYNEQFF,TGTGCCAGCAGTTTAGCGAGAAATTCCTACAATGAGCAGTTCTTC
.,TRBD2,TRBV14,TRBJ2-1,CASSLGGSPGGDNEQFF,TGTGCCAGCAGCCTTGGTGGTAGCCCGGGGGGGGACAATGAGCAGTTCTTC
.,.,TRBV11-2,TRBJ2-7,CASSFSSSEQYF,TGTGCCAGCAGCTTTTCTTCCTCCGAGCAGTACTTC
.,TRBD2,TRBV19,TRBJ2-2,CASSISGRNTGELFF,TGTGCCAGTAGTATTAGCGGGCGGAACACCGGGGAGCTGTTTTTT
.,.,TRBV7-9,TRBJ1-1,CASSLTYEAFF,TGTGCCAGCAGCCTCACATATGAAGCTTTCTTT
once,.,TRBV6-1,TRBJ2-1,CASSELPYNEQFF,TGTGCCAGCAGTGAACTGCCGTACAATGAGCAGTTCTTC
.,.,TRBV27,TRBJ2-5,CASMGRGQETQYF,TGTGCCAGCATGGGCAGGGGTCAAGAGACCCAGTACTTC
.,.,TRBV9,TRBJ2-3,CASSARTDTQYF,TGTGCCAGCAGCGCTCGAACAGATACGCAGTATTTT
.,.,TRBV25-1,TRBJ1-1,CASSDFLMGHSTTEAFF,TGTGCCAGCAGTGACTTTCTCATGGGACATTCAACCACTGAAGCTTTCTTT
.,.,TRBV4-3,TRBJ2-1,CASSQDKGRGYYNEQFF,TGCGCCAGCAGCCAAGATAAGGGCCGGGGGTACTACAATGAGCAGTTCTTC
.,.,TRBV4-1,TRBJ2-7,CASSQELGVLSYEQYF,TGCGCCAGCAGCCAAGAACTCGGGGTTTTGTCCTACGAGCAGTACTTC
.,TRBD1,TRBV28,TRBJ2-7,CASSSGQGPSYEQYF,TGTGCCAGCAGTTCGGGACAGGGGCCCTCATACGAGCAGTACTTC
once,TRBD2,TRBV5-1,TRBJ2-1,CASSLTRLAGGDEQFF,TGCGCCAGCAGCCTAACCCGGCTAGCGGGAGGGGATGAGCAGTTCTTC
.,.,TRBV9,TRBJ2-3,CASSLQASSTDTQYF,TGTGCCAGCAGCTTACAGGCCTCTAGCACAGATACGCAGTATTTT
.,TRBD2,TRBV27,TRBJ2-1,CASSPSGSAYNEQFF,TGTGCCAGCAGTCCTAGCGGGAGCGCCTACAATGAGCAGTTCTTC
.,.,TRBV28,TRBJ1-1,CASSLLVMNTEAFF,TGTGCCAGCAGTTTACTGGTGATGAACACTGAAGCTTTCTTT
.,TRBD2,TRBV25-1,TRBJ2-1,CASSEPGTSFYNEQFF,TGTGCCAGCAGTGAACCCGGGACTAGTTTTTACAATGAGCAGTTCTTC
.,TRBD1,TRBV6-6,TRBJ2-7,CASSPGTGNEQYF,TGTGCCAGCAGCCCCGGGACAGGGAACGAGCAGTACTTC
.,TRBD1,TRBV5-5,TRBJ1-5,CASSRDRDQPQHF,TGTGCCAGCAGCAGGGACAGGGATCAGCCCCAGCATTTT
.,.,TRBV7-2,TRBJ2-7,CASSLNAGRTISSYEQYF,TGTGCCAGCAGCTTAAATGCGGGACGAACCATCAGCTCCTACGAGCAGTACTTC
.,TRBD2,TRBV9,TRBJ2-7,CASSATSGSPGEQYF,TGTGCCAGCAGCGCTACCAGCGGGAGTCCTGGAGAGCAGTACTTC
.,.,TRBV27,TRBJ2-5,CASSPWTGETQYF,TGTGCCAGCAGTCCTTGGACGGGGGAGACCCAGTACTTC
.,.,TRBV29-1,TRBJ2-5,CSVAASSGTRHF,TGCAGCGTCGCTGCGTCCTCAGGGACGCGGCACTTC
once,TRBD2,TRBV7-8,TRBJ2-5,CASSPSPGLAGTQETQYF,TGTGCCAGCAGCCCGTCCCCGGGACTAGCGGGGACACAAGAGACCCAGTACTTC
.,TRBD2,TRBV27,TRBJ2-3,CASSPSGPSTDTQYF,TGTGCCAGCAGTCCTAGCGGGCCTAGCACAGATACGCAGTATTTT
.,TRBD2,TRBV10-2,TRBJ2-3,CASSGLADTTDTQYF,TGCGCCAGCAGCGGACTAGCGGATACAACAGATACGCAGTATTTT
.,.,TRBV28,TRBJ1-3,CASSSNSWAAWSGNTIYF,TGTGCCAGCAGTTCTAATTCGTGGGCAGCGTGGTCTGGAAACACCATATATTTT
.,TRBD1,TRBV2,TRBJ2-7,CASRETTGAGSYEQYF,TGTGCCAGTCGGGAAACTACAGGGGCGGGCTCCTACGAGCAGTACTTC
.,TRBD1,TRBV5-4,TRBJ2-5,CASSVDRGTETQYF,TGTGCCAGCAGCGTGGACAGGGGGACAGAGACCCAGTACTTC
.,.,TRBV9,TRBJ1-3,CASSHPSADYSGNTIYF,TGTGCCAGCAGCCATCCCTCAGCGGATTACTCTGGAAACACCATATATTTT
.,.,TRBV30,TRBJ1-2,CAWSVLDSYGYTF,TGTGCCTGGAGTGTTCTGGACAGTTATGGCTACACCTTC
.,.,TRBV27,TRBJ2-7,CASSLSSHYEQYF,TGTGCCAGCAGTTTATCGTCCCATTACGAGCAGTACTTC
.,.,TRBV28,TRBJ2-1,CATRPGTAYNEQFF,TGTGCCACCAGACCTGGGACGGCCTACAATGAGCAGTTCTTC
.,.,TRBV19,TRBJ2-7,CASSARGLLYEQYF,TGTGCCAGTAGTGCCCGGGGACTGCTCTACGAGCAGTACTTC
.,.,TRBV4-3,TRBJ1-4,CASSRVLIGTNEKLFF,TGCGCCAGCAGCCGTGTCCTAATTGGGACTAATGAAAAACTGTTTTTT
.,TRBD2,TRBV29-1,TRBJ2-5,CSVGAGALKVGETQYF,TGCAGCGTTGGGGCGGGAGCACTCAAGGTAGGGGAGACCCAGTACTTC
once,TRBD1,TRBV27,TRBJ2-7,CASSSRDRGFGQYF,TGTGCCAGCAGTTCCAGGGACAGGGGTTTTGGGCAGTACTTC
.,.,TRBV13,TRBJ1-2,CASSLGAENYPEGYTF,TGTGCCAGCAGCTTAGGGGCGGAAAACTATCCGGAGGGCTACACCTTC
few,.,TRBV9,TRBJ1-1,CASSDILFGSTSEAFF,TGTGCCAGCAGCGACATACTTTTTGGGTCGACGAGTGAAGCTTTCTTT
.,.,TRBV29-1,TRBJ2-2,CSVVVGRTGELFF,TGCAGCGTTGTAGTGGGCCGGACCGGGGAGCTGTTTTTT
once,.,TRBV27,TRBJ2-7,CASSPGGRYEQYF,TGTGCCAGCAGTCCCGGAGGACGGTACGAGCAGTACTTC
.,TRBD2,TRBV4-3,TRBJ2-3,CASSPGLAVGRQYF,TGCGCCAGCAGCCCGGGACTAGCGGTCGGGAGGCAGTATTTT
.,.,TRBV28,TRBJ1-1,CASSPSARNTEAFF,TGTGCCAGCAGCCCGTCAGCGAGGAACACTGAAGCTTTCTTT
.,.,TRBV4-3,TRBJ1-1,CASSQVGRMNTEAFF,TGCGCCAGCAGCCAAGTCGGCAGAATGAACACTGAAGCTTTCTTT
many,.,TRBV7-9,TRBJ1-5,CASSLGNQPQHF,TGTGCCAGCAGCTTAGGCAATCAGCCCCAGCATTTT